The TCR beta chain described here comes from a study of CXCR3-negative and CXCR3-positive naive CD8 T cells. About the study: TRB reads totalled about 140 million, about 1.5 +/- 0.3 million per library. Study-wide results and caveats: TCR strength was inferred from TRB CDR3 properties, while surface CD5 was comparable between naive subsets. Naive cells positive for CXCR3 carried more hydrophobic TRB CDR3s than CXCR3-negative ones.

Worth noting for this clonotype: Its cognate antigen is unknown.

The CDR3 spans 13 residues. Germline V gene sequence: CDR1 SEHNR, CDR2 FQNEAQ (reference sequence). The TRB libraries of cDNA were built by UMI-labeled 5' RACE. TCRdb re-called the 5' RACE reads, yielding one record per CDR3 amino acid sequence without DNA. The table lists about 120,000 distinct CDR3 sequences. The rearrangement links TRBV7-9 to TRBJ1-1. The receptor comes from a human donor in good health. Some clones in this sample may be carry-over from other donors' samples. Sample: naive CXCR3+ CD8+ T cells from blood. Noted subset: CD45RO-CCR7+CD27+CD95- naive CD8+ T cells expressing CXCR3 (TNR3+). The CDR3 spells CASSLVLQPEAFF.